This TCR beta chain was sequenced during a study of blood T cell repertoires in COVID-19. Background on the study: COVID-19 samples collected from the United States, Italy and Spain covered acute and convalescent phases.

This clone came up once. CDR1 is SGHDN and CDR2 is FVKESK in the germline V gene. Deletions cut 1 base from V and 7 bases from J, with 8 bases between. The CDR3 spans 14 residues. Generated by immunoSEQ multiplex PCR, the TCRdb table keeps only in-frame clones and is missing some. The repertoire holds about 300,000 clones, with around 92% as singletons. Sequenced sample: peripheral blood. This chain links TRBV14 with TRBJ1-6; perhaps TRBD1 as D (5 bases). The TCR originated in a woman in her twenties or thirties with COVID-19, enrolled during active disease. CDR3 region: CASSQVRGNSPLHF. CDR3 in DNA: TGTGCCAGCAGCCAAGTCCGGGGGAATTCACCCCTCCACTTT.